What follows are 13 T cell receptor beta chains derived from one specimen sequenced in a study of breast tumors, draining lymph nodes, adjacent tissues. Breast cancer patients provided tissue from their axillary draining lymph nodes. TCRdb used MiXCR to reprocess the multiplex PCR reads, holding one entry per CDR3 protein. Of 150,000 to 200,000 distinct CDR3 sequences in the sample, about 33% are singletons; the top ten hold approximately 4.2%. Sequenced: axillary lymph node tissue. The receptors originated from a female donor with breast cancer. Some clones in this sample may be carry-over from other donors' samples.

About this clonotype: A much larger clone is a single base away; this may be a read error. This chain uses TRBV18 with TRBJ2-7; D is perhaps TRBD1 (5 bases). The germline V gene encodes CDR1 KGHSH and CDR2 LQKENI. The CDR3 sequence is 17 residues long. This CDR3 is CASPPPNRQGSAYEQYF. The DNA of the CDR3 is TGTGCCAGCCCACCACCGAATAGGCAGGGCTCGGCCTACGAGCAGTACTTC.

In its sample, this clonotype was seen many times. This chain connects TRBV19 to TRBJ1-2; D is perhaps TRBD1 (6 bases). Trimming took 4 bases from V and 4 from J, leaving 10 bases between them. CDR1 is LNHDA and CDR2 is SQIVND in the germline V gene (reference sequence). CDR3 length equals 13 residues. This chain's CDR3 is CASSRGTFYGYTF. As DNA, the CDR3 is TGTGCCAGTAGTAGAGGGACATTCTATGGCTACACCTTC.

As concerns this clonotype: The junction departs from the called germline gene at one end, perhaps through a read error. This chain joins TRBV9 and TRBJ1-6, with 7 bases matching TRBD1. The CDR3 is 14 amino acids. CDR1 SGDLS and CDR2 YYNGEE come from the germline V gene. CDR3 bases: TGTGCCAGCAGCGTGGGACAGTATAATTCACCCCTCCCCTTT. It codes for CASSVGQYNSPLPF.

This clonotype was counted a single time. A much larger clone lies a single base off, so this may be a read error. The V call is TRBV30, the J call TRBJ1-3, with D perhaps TRBD1 (5 bases). This CDR3 is built from 15 residues. V gave up 0 bases and J gave up 8 bases, with 17 bases separating them. Germline V gene sequence: CDR1 GTSNPN, CDR2 SVGIG (reference sequence). CDR3 sequence (DNA): TGTGCCTGGAGTGTACGGGGGACTCGGGGAGACACCATATATTTT. Its translation: CAWSVRGTRGDTIYF.

This clonotype showed up many times. The V call is TRBV12-3 or TRBV12-4, the J call TRBJ1-5, with D maybe TRBD1 (5 bases). V lost 1 base and J 4 bases, leaving 8 bases between the germline ends. The CDR3 totals 14 residues. The CDR3 coding sequence is TGTGCCAGCAGTTTAGACAGGTTAAATCAGCCCCAGCATTTT. Amino acid sequence: CASSLDRLNQPQHF.

This clonotype was found many times. CDR3 nucleotides: TGTGCCAGCAGGGGTGATGGCTACACCTTC. Protein: CASRGDGYTF. The chain employs TRBV6-5 and TRBJ1-2; D is unresolved. The germline CDR1 and CDR2 sequences are MNHEY and SVGAGI. The CDR3 covers 10 residues. The germline V and J ends were trimmed by 6 bases and 6 bases, with 5 bases remaining between them.

This clonotype was recorded many times. CDR3 sequence: CASSQAGQAETQYF. The CDR3 DNA reads as TGTGCCAGCAGCCAAGCAGGACAGGCAGAGACCCAGTACTTC. The rearrangement joins TRBV3-2 to TRBJ2-5; the table gives TRBD1 as D, unverified against the DNA. TRBV3-2 is assigned pseudogene status. This CDR3 contains 14 residues.

This clonotype appeared many times. The rearrangement uses TRBV5-6 and TRBJ2-7; D tentatively reads TRBD1 or TRBD2 (5 bases each). V lost 4 bases to trimming and J lost 0 bases, with 14 bases between them. This CDR3 comprises 15 residues. CDR1 is SGHDT, CDR2 YYEEEE, per germline. The CDR3 region is CASSVRQGPSYEQYF. CDR3 nucleotide sequence: TGTGCCAGCAGCGTAAGGCAGGGACCCTCCTACGAGCAGTACTTC.

This clonotype was detected many times. The V gene is TRBV20-1, the J gene TRBJ1-5; the D gene is possibly TRBD1 (6 bases). The V gene lost 1 base and the J gene lost 2 bases, with 12 bases spanning the gap. CDR1 and CDR2 (germline): DFQATT, SNEGSKA (reference sequence). This CDR3 is 15 amino acids long. The CDR3 DNA follows: TGCAGTGCTAGAGTTGGGGGCACGGGCAATCAGCCCCAGCATTTT. Amino acids: CSARVGGTGNQPQHF.

This clonotype was seen repeatedly, ten times or more. The genes are TRBV28 and TRBJ1-4; no clear D gene. Germline V gene data show CDR1 as MDHEN and CDR2 as SYDVKM. This CDR3 comprises 13 residues. Deletions cut 9 bases from V and 4 bases from J, with 12 bases between. CDR3: CASTVIDNEKLFF. The DNA for the CDR3 is TGTGCCAGTACCGTGATCGATAATGAAAAACTGTTTTTT.

CDR3 loop: CASSSRGTAGDSYNEQFF. CDR3 DNA: TGTGCCAGCAGTTCCCGAGGGACGGCAGGAGACTCCTACAATGAGCAGTTCTTC. The chain uses TRBV25-1 and TRBJ2-1; D might be TRBD1 or TRBD2, each matching 5 bases. CDR3 length: 18 residues. V lost 5 bases and J 0 bases, leaving 20 bases between the germline ends. In germline, CDR1 is MGHDK, CDR2 SYGVNS.

The chain joins TRBV20-1 to TRBJ2-1; D is perhaps TRBD2 (6 bases). Germline V gene sequence: CDR1 DFQATT, CDR2 SNEGSKA (reference sequence). Trimming left V 0 bases short and J 16 bases short, with 16 bases between. The CDR3 length is 12 residues. CDR3 sequence: CSARDRGMIPFF. The CDR3 DNA is TGCAGTGCTAGAGACCGGGGGATGATCCCCTTCTTC.

J is TRBJ1-1 and V is TRBV20-1; tentative D call: TRBD1 (6 bases). Germline V gene data show CDR1 as DFQATT and CDR2 as SNEGSKA (reference sequence). Trimming left V 4 bases short and J 0 bases short, with 12 bases between. This CDR3 region has 14 residues. The CDR3 reads CSATRTALNTEAFF. CDR3 nucleotide sequence: TGCAGTGCTACTCGGACAGCCTTGAACACTGAAGCTTTCTTT.